The 24 T cell receptor beta chains presented below share a single source sample, sequenced in a study of molecular identifiers for immune sequencing clone quantification. TCRdb re-called the PCR reads through MiXCR, storing one row per CDR3 protein. The sample yields hundreds of thousands of distinct CDR3 sequences, about 25% seen once. The sample was naive CD8+ T cells from blood, with Jurkat cell RNA spiked in. The subset: FACS-sorted CD8+CD4-CCR7+CD45RA+ naive T cells. These receptors originate from a human donor in good health. Some libraries in this study had Jurkat cell RNA spiked in.

V and J are TRBV7-9 and TRBJ2-2, with D perhaps matching TRBD1 (6 bases). The CDR3 sequence is 15 residues long. The germline gives CDR1 SEHNR, CDR2 FQNEAQ (reference sequence). Trimming left V 3 bases short and J 3 bases short, with 11 bases between. The CDR3 DNA reads TGTGCCAGCAGCTTTGGTACAGGGCACACCGGGGAGCTGTTTTTT. Residues: CASSFGTGHTGELFF.

This clonotype was found many times. This chain connects TRBV29-1 to TRBJ2-6; D unclear. Germline V CDR1 and CDR2: SQVTM, ANQGSEA. CDR3 length equals 14 residues. V was pared by 2 bases and J by 3 bases, with 8 bases between. The CDR3 loop reads CSVEQGYGANVLTF. CDR3 sequence (DNA): TGCAGCGTTGAACAAGGGTATGGGGCCAACGTCCTGACTTTC.

This clonotype came up once. A junction end diverges from the germline sequence, so it may reflect a read error. This chain links TRBV20-1 with TRBJ2-5; 9 bases map to TRBD2. The germline gives CDR1 DFQATT, CDR2 SNEGSKA (reference sequence). The CDR3 runs 15 residues. CDR3 nucleotide sequence: TGCGGTGCTAGAGACCTAGCGGGATTCCAGGAGACCCAGTACTTC. Translating gives CGARDLAGFQETQYF.

The CDR3 nucleotides read TGTGCCAGCAATGAAGGCCCCGTGGGAGGGAGCGTTGGGTTAAATCAGCCCCAGCATTTT. Translation gives CASNEGPVGGSVGLNQPQHF. V gene TRBV28 combines with J gene TRBJ1-5; D gene unclear. CDR1 is MDHEN and CDR2 is SYDVKM in the germline V gene. The CDR3 consists of 20 residues. The ends were cut back, 7 bases at V and 4 bases at J, with 32 bases in the middle.

The table lists this clonotype with a few counts. The chain links TRBV29-1 to TRBJ2-1; maybe TRBD1 (6 bases). The V gene lost 5 bases and the J gene lost 7 bases, with 9 bases spanning the gap. The CDR3 has 11 amino acids. Per germline, CDR1 SQVTM and CDR2 ANQGSEA. CDR3 in amino acids: CSVQQGNEQFF. CDR3 in DNA: TGCAGCGTTCAACAGGGTAATGAGCAGTTCTTC.

On this clonotype: It may be a read error: a sequence one base away is much more abundant. The gene calls are TRBV3-1 and TRBJ1-2; 7 bases fit TRBD1. There are 13 residues in the CDR3. CDR1 and CDR2 (germline): LGHDT, YNNKEL (reference sequence). V lost 8 bases to trimming and J lost 13 bases; unmatched junction nucleotides: 16. CDR3 nucleotide sequence: TGTGCCAGCGGTCATTCCCGGGACAGTCTCGGCACCTTC. Translating it yields CASGHSRDSLGTF.

There are a few counts of this clonotype. The CDR3 sequence is CASSATATGQETQYF. The CDR3 coding sequence is TGTGCCAGCTCTGCGACGGCGACAGGACAAGAGACCCAGTACTTC. The chain employs TRBV11-2 and TRBJ2-5; weak D call: TRBD1 (6 bases). The length of the CDR3 is 15 residues. Germline values: CDR1 SGHAT, CDR2 FQNNGV. V was pared by 8 bases and J by 2 bases, with 18 bases between.

This clonotype was seen at least ten times. The chain uses TRBV20-1 and TRBJ2-7, with 9 bases identical to TRBD1. V lost 3 bases and J lost 3; bases outside the gene matches: 0. CDR1 DFQATT and CDR2 SNEGSKA come from the germline V gene (reference sequence). This CDR3 spans 12 amino acids. Here the CDR3 DNA reads TGCAGTGCTAGGGACAGGGGCTACGAGCAGTACTTC. Amino acid sequence: CSARDRGYEQYF.

In the case of this clonotype: Possible read error: a much larger clone is one base away. This rearrangement joins TRBV28 to TRBJ1-5, with D possibly matching TRBD1 (5 bases). The CDR3 runs 15 residues. Germline CDR1 is MDHEN and CDR2 is SYDVKM. The V end was cut by 3 bases, the J end by 5 bases, with 14 bases between. For the CDR3, the DNA is TGTGCCAGCAGTTTTACAGGTCGACGAGATCAGCCCCAGCATTTT. It yields the protein CASSFTGRRDQPQHF.

There are a few counts of this clonotype. The genes are TRBV10-3 and TRBJ1-1; 7 nucleotides match TRBD1. The CDR3 loop spans 14 amino acids. J was trimmed by 7 bases and V by 3 bases; bases with no gene match: 8. In germline, CDR1 is ENHRY, CDR2 SYGVKD. The CDR3 sequence: CAISDDRAGNEAFF. The CDR3 nucleotides read TGTGCCATCAGTGATGACAGGGCGGGCAATGAAGCTTTCTTT.

Turning to this clonotype: The junction departs from germline at one end; a sequencing error may be responsible. The CDR3 DNA reads TGTGCCAGCAGCGACGACAGCCAAACTTGCTCTGGATACACCATATATTTT. Its translation: CASSDDSQTCSGYTIYF. The chain joins TRBV9 to TRBJ1-3, with TRBD1 as a possible D gene (5 bases). CDR1 is SGDLS, CDR2 YYNGEE, per germline. The CDR3 is made up of 17 amino acids. Variable domain in full (rest from reference TRBV9 and TRBJ1-3): DSGVTQTPKHLITATGQRVTLRCSPRSGDLSVYWYQQSLDQGLQFLIQYYNGEERAKGNILERFSAQQFPDLHSELNLSSLELGDSALYFCASSDDSQTCSGYTIYFGEGSWLTVV.

This chain connects TRBV27 to TRBJ2-1, with D tentatively TRBD1 (6 bases). V lost 5 bases and J 7 bases, leaving 15 bases between the germline ends. Per germline, CDR1 MNHEY and CDR2 SMNVEV (reference sequence). The CDR3 runs 14 residues. The CDR3 here is CASSRRGSENEQFF. The CDR3, as DNA: TGTGCCAGCAGTAGAAGGGGGTCGGAGAATGAGCAGTTCTTC.

This clonotype was observed many times. The CDR3 loop reads CSVEFDREYEQYF. The CDR3, as DNA: TGCAGCGTTGAGTTCGACAGGGAGTACGAGCAGTACTTC. This sequence joins TRBV29-1 and TRBJ2-7; 7 bases map to TRBD1. V shed 3 bases and J 4 bases; nucleotides not matched to a gene: 6. CDR3 length: 13 residues. The germline V gene encodes CDR1 SQVTM and CDR2 ANQGSEA.

This clonotype was observed a few times. The V call is TRBV6-5, the J call TRBJ2-7; no clear D gene. CDR1 and CDR2 (germline): MNHEY, SVGAGI. Deletions cut 0 bases from V and 6 bases from J, with 18 bases between. CDR3 size: 16 residues. The CDR3 here is CASSYSSGLGPPEQYF. In nucleotides, the CDR3 is TGTGCCAGCAGTTACTCGAGTGGTTTAGGGCCCCCCGAGCAGTACTTC.

This clonotype was counted a few times. The V gene is TRBV13, the J gene TRBJ2-5; TRBD1 agrees at 9 bases. V dropped 1 base and J dropped 3; count of bases not matched to a gene: 6. The CDR3 loop spans 16 amino acids. Germline CDR1 and CDR2: PRHDT and FYEKMQ (reference sequence). CDR3 protein: CASSLVLGDREETQYF. The CDR3 bases are TGTGCCAGCAGCTTAGTGTTAGGGGACAGGGAAGAGACCCAGTACTTC.

A single count supports this clonotype. This chain uses TRBV12-3 or TRBV12-4 with TRBJ2-7; 9 nucleotides match TRBD1. The CDR3 totals 14 residues. With V trimmed by 11 bases and J by 7 bases, 15 bases remained unmatched. This CDR3 reads CAGTSGTGFWEQYF. CDR3 DNA: TGTGCCGGCACTTCCGGGACAGGGTTTTGGGAGCAGTACTTC.

Comments on this clonotype: A read error may explain this, as a much larger clone is one base away. V is TRBV12-5 and J is TRBJ1-1; D uncertain. The germline V and J ends were trimmed by 11 bases and 6 bases, with 13 bases remaining between them. The CDR3 is 11 amino acids. Germline assignment: CDR1 LGHNT and CDR2 FRNRAP. Here the CDR3 reads CAGEYGSEAFF. CDR3 nucleotides: TGTGCTGGTGAATACGGGTCTGAAGCTTTCTTT. Variable domain in full (rest from reference TRBV12-5 and TRBJ1-1): DARVTQTPRHKVTEMGQEVTMRCQPILGHNTVFWYRQTMMQGLELLAYFRNRAPLDDSGMPKDRFSAEMPDATLATLKIQPSEPRDSAVYFCAGEYGSEAFFGQGTRLTVV.

In this sample, this clonotype turned up many times. The chain carries TRBV5-1 and TRBJ1-1, with D tentatively TRBD1 (5 bases). Germline assignment: CDR1 SGHRS and CDR2 YFSETQ. The CDR3 has 13 amino acids. Trimming took 6 bases from V and 4 from J, leaving 13 bases between them. CDR3 sequence reads: CASIDSSSTEAFF. For the CDR3, the DNA is TGCGCCAGCATTGACAGTTCTAGCACTGAAGCTTTCTTT.

The chain uses TRBV9 and TRBJ1-6; D might be TRBD1 (6 bases). This CDR3 spans 15 amino acids. V lost 3 bases to trimming and J lost 7 bases, with 14 bases between them. Germline V gene data show CDR1 as SGDLS and CDR2 as YYNGEE. The CDR3 reads CASSAEGVRNSPLHF. The CDR3 coding sequence is TGTGCCAGCAGCGCGGAGGGGGTAAGGAATTCACCCCTCCACTTT. The whole variable domain, filled in from reference TRBV9 and TRBJ1-6, reads DSGVTQTPKHLITATGQRVTLRCSPRSGDLSVYWYQQSLDQGLQFLIQYYNGEERAKGNILERFSAQQFPDLHSELNLSSLELGDSALYFCASSAEGVRNSPLHFGNGTRLTVT.

There are many counts of this clonotype. The genes are TRBV7-9 and TRBJ1-1; D may be TRBD1 (5 bases). This CDR3 region has 14 residues. CDR1 and CDR2 (germline): SEHNR, FQNEAQ (reference sequence). Trimming cost V 0 bases and J 4 bases, with 9 bases left between them. Here the CDR3 reads CASSLAYGGTEAFF. In DNA form, the CDR3 reads TGTGCCAGCAGCTTAGCTTATGGGGGCACTGAAGCTTTCTTT.

This clonotype was seen only a few times. V is TRBV24-1 and J is TRBJ2-1, with 7 bases identical to TRBD1. Trimming removed 6 bases from V and 4 bases from J; junction bases left unmatched: 2. The CDR3 spans 13 residues. Germline V gene sequence: CDR1 KGHDR, CDR2 SFDVKD. The CDR3 sequence is CATSTGQYNEQFF. The CDR3 bases are TGTGCCACCAGTACGGGACAGTACAATGAGCAGTTCTTC.

Worth noting for this clonotype: This could be a read error, since a much larger clone is one nucleotide away. The chain recombines TRBV29-1 with TRBJ1-1; D is ambiguous. Trimming cost V 2 bases and J 1 base, with 11 bases left between them. The germline V gene has CDR1 SQVTM and CDR2 ANQGSEA. The CDR3 is made up of 14 amino acids. CDR3 bases: TGCAGCGTTGAAACGTCCCTGGGGAACACTGAAGCTTTCTTT. Its translation: CSVETSLGNTEAFF.

This clonotype has a count of ten or more. This chain uses TRBV4-3 with TRBJ2-3; the D gene is possibly TRBD1 (6 bases). The germline V and J ends were trimmed by 0 bases and 4 bases, with 11 bases remaining between them. Germline CDR1 LGHNA, CDR2 YSLEER. This CDR3 region has 15 residues. Written as DNA, the CDR3 is TGCGCCAGCAGCCAAGAGGGCAGGGGACCAGATACGCAGTATTTT. Translated, it gives CASSQEGRGPDTQYF.

A note on this clonotype: Being one base from a much bigger clone, this may be a read error. The V gene is TRBV5-4, the J gene TRBJ2-5, with 16 bases identical to TRBD2. Germline-derived CDR1 and CDR2 are SGHNT and YYREEE (reference sequence). The CDR3 is 17 residues long. CDR3 loop: CTSSSGGLAGGPQTQYF. CDR3 DNA: TGTACCAGCAGCTCCGGGGGACTAGCGGGAGGGCCCCAGACCCAGTACTTC. Full variable domain (rest looked up from reference TRBV5-4 and TRBJ2-5): ETGVTQSPTHLIKTRGQQVTLRCSSQSGHNTVSWYQQALGQGPQFIFQYYREEENGRGNFPPRFSGLQFPNYSSELNVNALELDDSALYLCTSSSGGLAGGPQTQYFGPGTRLLVL.